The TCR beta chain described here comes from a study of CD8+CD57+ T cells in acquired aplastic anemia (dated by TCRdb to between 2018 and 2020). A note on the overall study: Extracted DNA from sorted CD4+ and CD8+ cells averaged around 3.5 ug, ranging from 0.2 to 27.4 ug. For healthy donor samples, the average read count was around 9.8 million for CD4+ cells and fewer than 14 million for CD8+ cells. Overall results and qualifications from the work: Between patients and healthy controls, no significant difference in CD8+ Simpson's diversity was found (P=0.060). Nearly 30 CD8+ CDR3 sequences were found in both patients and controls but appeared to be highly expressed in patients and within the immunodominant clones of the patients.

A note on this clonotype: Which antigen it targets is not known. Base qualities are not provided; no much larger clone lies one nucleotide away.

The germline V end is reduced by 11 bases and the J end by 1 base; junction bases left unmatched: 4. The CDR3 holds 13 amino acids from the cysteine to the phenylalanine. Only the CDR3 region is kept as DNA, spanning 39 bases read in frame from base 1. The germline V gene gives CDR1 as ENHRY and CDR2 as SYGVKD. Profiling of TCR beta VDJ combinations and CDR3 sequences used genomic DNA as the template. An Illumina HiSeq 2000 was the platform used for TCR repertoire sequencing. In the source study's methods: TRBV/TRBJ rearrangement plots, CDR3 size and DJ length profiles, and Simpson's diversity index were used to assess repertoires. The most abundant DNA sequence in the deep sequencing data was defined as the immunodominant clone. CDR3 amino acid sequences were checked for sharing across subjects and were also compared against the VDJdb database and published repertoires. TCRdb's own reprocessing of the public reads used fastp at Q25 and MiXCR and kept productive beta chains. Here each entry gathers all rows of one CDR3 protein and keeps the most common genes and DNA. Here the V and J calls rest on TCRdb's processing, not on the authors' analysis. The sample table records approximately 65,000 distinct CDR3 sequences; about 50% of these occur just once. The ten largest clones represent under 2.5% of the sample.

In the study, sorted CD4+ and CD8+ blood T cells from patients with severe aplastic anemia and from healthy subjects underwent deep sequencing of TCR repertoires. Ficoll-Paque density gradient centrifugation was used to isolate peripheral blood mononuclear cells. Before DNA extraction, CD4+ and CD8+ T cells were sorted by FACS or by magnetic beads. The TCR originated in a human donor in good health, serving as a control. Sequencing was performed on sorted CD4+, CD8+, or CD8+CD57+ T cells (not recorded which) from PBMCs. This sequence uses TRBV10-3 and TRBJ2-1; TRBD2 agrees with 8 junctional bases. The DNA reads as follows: TGTGCCCCACGGGGGGGGTCCTACAATGAGCAGTTCTTC. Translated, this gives CAPRGGSYNEQFF.